The clone carrying this T cell receptor beta chain came up a few times. Sample-barcoded 5' priming and a J-beta primer mix drove a second PCR of 7 to 11 cycles. From each sample, at least 2.5 million paired-end reads containing CDR3 were obtained. TCRdb reprocessed the 5' RACE reads with MiXCR, giving one entry per CDR3 protein. Of roughly 550,000 distinct CDR3 sequences listed, around 24% are singletons. The data originate from a study of blood T cells in healthy people across ages. The CDR3 is made up of 13 amino acids. Germline values: CDR1 SGHTA, CDR2 FQGNSA. Trimming removed 5 bases at V and 4 bases at J, with 11 bases between. Another study also made use of these data, one on T cells of mothers and their children. That paper states: Samples came from a few healthy Caucasian mothers and their six children. Added by the second PCR's M1S primer were sample barcodes and 2-4 random nucleotides. Over 8 million TCR beta CDR3 reads were obtained from each mother, and a few million from each child.

Source material: blood. The sequence was obtained from a boy aged 5-17 years in good health. The rearrangement links TRBV7-2 to TRBJ1-2; D unclear. CDR3 coding DNA: TGTGCCAGCAGCGCCTCGCCGGTCTATGGCTACACCTTC. It specifies CASSASPVYGYTF.